This T cell receptor (beta chain) was captured by sequencing in a study of cytomegalovirus exposure and HLA in healthy donors. Study conclusions and caveats: Later analysis revealed greater clonal expansion in HLA-associated TCR beta chains than in equally common others.

Germline V gene data show CDR1 as SNHLY and CDR2 as FYNNEI. The CDR3 sequence is 14 residues long. Trimming cost V 8 bases and J 6 bases; bases outside gene matches: 10. To note about this clone: Its cognate antigen is unknown.

PCR amplification relied on 60 Vbeta primers (plus 13 Jbeta primers). Profiled with immunoSEQ multiplex PCR; TCRdb holds only in-frame clones, not every one. The sample records 110,000 to 150,000 clones, roughly three quarters being singletons. Each donor was nominally healthy when sampled (though unrecorded immune exposures were likely). The V call is TRBV2, the J call TRBJ2-7; 10 bases fit TRBD1. This receptor was taken from a male donor in good health and CMV-seronegative. Sample: PBMCs. The CDR3 loop reads CASGGTGALSEQYF. The DNA of the CDR3 is TGTGCCAGCGGAGGGACAGGGGCCTTATCCGAGCAGTACTTC.